One and the same sample provided the 5 T cell receptor beta chains below, sequenced in a study of blood T cell repertoires in COVID-19. The protocol was immunoSEQ multiplex PCR, while the TCRdb copy is restricted to in-frame clones and leaves out a portion. The table includes 100,000 or so clones, approximately 83% detected once. The sequencing sample was made of PBMCs or T cells enriched from blood (not recorded which). All receptors come from a woman aged 45-59 years who had recovered from COVID-19.

The CDR3 DNA sequence: TGCAGTGCTAGTGGAACTAGCGGGATGATTCATACGCAGTATTTT. As protein: CSASGTSGMIHTQYF. The rearrangement links TRBV20-1 to TRBJ2-3; 10 bases line up with TRBD2. Germline CDR1 DFQATT, CDR2 SNEGSKA (reference sequence). CDR3 length: 15 amino acids. V lost 3 bases and J lost 7; bases outside the gene matches: 10.

The chain has TRBV19 and TRBJ1-5, with 9 bases lining up with TRBD1. Trimming removed 5 bases from V and 7 bases from J; junction bases left unmatched: 9. This CDR3 region has 15 residues. CDR1 and CDR2 (germline): LNHDA, SQIVND (reference sequence). CDR3 sequence reads: CASSPGGTGRQPQHF. Here the CDR3 DNA reads TGTGCCAGTAGTCCAGGCGGGACAGGGCGACAGCCCCAGCATTTT. Variable domain in full (rest from reference TRBV19 and TRBJ1-5): DGGITQSPKYLFRKEGQNVTLSCEQNLNHDAMYWYRQDPGQGLRLIYYSQIVNDFQKGDIAEGYSVSREKKESFPLTVTSAQKNPTAFYLCASSPGGTGRQPQHFGDGTRLSIL.

There are a few counts of this clone. This rearrangement joins TRBV30 to TRBJ1-2; D perhaps matches TRBD1 (5 bases). Germline CDR1 and CDR2: GTSNPN and SVGIG (reference sequence). V lost 4 bases and J 0 bases, leaving 12 bases between the germline ends. CDR3 length: 14 residues. CDR3 region: CAWNGGAANYGYTF. The CDR3 nucleotides read TGTGCCTGGAACGGCGGGGCGGCTAACTATGGCTACACCTTC.

The J gene is TRBJ2-7, the V gene TRBV7-3; D not certain. Trimming stripped 1 base from V and 0 bases from J, with 7 bases between. In germline, CDR1 is SGHTA, CDR2 FQGTGA. There are 14 residues in the CDR3. The CDR3 DNA reads TGTGCCAGCAGCTTAAAATCTTTCTCCTACGAGCAGTACTTC. The encoded protein is CASSLKSFSYEQYF.

The chain is built from TRBV2 and TRBJ2-5; 8 bases are a match to TRBD2. Trimming at V came to 5 bases and at J to 4 bases, leaving 12 bases not matched to a gene. This CDR3 has 16 residues. The germline gives CDR1 SNHLY, CDR2 FYNNEI. CDR3 in amino acids: CASSRNSGALGETQYF. For the CDR3, the DNA is TGTGCCAGCAGTCGTAATAGCGGGGCCTTGGGAGAGACCCAGTACTTC.